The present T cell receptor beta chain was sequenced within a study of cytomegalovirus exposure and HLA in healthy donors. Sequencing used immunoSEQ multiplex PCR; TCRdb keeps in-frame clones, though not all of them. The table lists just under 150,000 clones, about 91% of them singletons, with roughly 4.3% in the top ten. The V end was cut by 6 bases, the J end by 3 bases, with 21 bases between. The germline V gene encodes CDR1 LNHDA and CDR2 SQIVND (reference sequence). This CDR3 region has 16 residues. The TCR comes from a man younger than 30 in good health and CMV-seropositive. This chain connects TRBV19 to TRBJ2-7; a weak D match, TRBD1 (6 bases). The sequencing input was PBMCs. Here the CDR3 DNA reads TGTGCCAGTAGCAACCGAACAGGGAAGCGTCTCTACGAGCAGTACTTC. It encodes CASSNRTGKRLYEQYF.